The 6 T cell receptor beta chains reported below all come from one sample, sequenced in a study of control samples from healthy donors and cancer patients. Sequencing used immunoSEQ multiplex PCR; TCRdb keeps in-frame clones, though not all of them. The sample shows about 69,000 clones, more than 70% of them seen only once. Sequenced: PBMCs. The receptors derive from a man in his 60s with colorectal cancer.

The rearrangement uses TRBV1 and TRBJ2-1; the table's D call, TRBD2, has no DNA check behind it. TRBV1 is noted as a pseudogene. This CDR3 contains 21 residues. Written as DNA, the CDR3 is TGCACCAGCAGCCAAGATTTCGGCGGGACTAGCCCCAATGCCTTCTACAATGAGCAGTTCTTC. It codes for CTSSQDFGGTSPNAFYNEQFF.

The rearrangement links TRBV6-5 to TRBJ2-5; 7 bases fit TRBD1. The ends lost 2 bases at V and 5 bases at J; junction bases unmatched: 5. From germline, CDR1 is MNHEY and CDR2 SVGAGI. This CDR3 is 14 amino acids long. The CDR3 loop is CASSYRGGWETQYF. In nucleotides, the CDR3 is TGTGCCAGCAGTTACCGAGGGGGCTGGGAGACCCAGTACTTC.

J is TRBJ2-1 and V is TRBV7-3; D unclear. V lost 4 bases and J 7 bases, leaving 11 bases between the germline ends. Per the germline V gene, CDR1 is SGHTA and CDR2 is FQGTGA. The CDR3 extends over 13 amino acids. The CDR3 DNA reads as TGTGCCAGCAGCTCCCCAGGTTGGAATGAGCAGTTCTTC. It specifies CASSSPGWNEQFF.

The chain carries TRBV4-2 and TRBJ2-2; D gene uncertain. With 2 bases removed from V and 6 bases from J, the gap between germline ends came to 7 bases. The CDR3 has 13 amino acids. CDR1 and CDR2 (germline): LGHNA, YNFKEQ. CDR3 sequence (DNA): TGTGCCAGCAGCCAAATTAGCTCCGGGGAGCTGTTTTTT. Translating it yields CASSQISSGELFF.

This clone was seen only once. This rearrangement joins TRBV7-9 to TRBJ2-2, with TRBD2 matching over 8 bases. This CDR3 is 17 amino acids long. CDR1 is SEHNR and CDR2 is FQNEAQ in the germline V gene (reference sequence). Trimming removed 5 bases from V and 5 bases from J; junction bases left unmatched: 13. CDR3 nucleotides: TGTGCCAGCAGCGTGAGCGGGGGCGCCTCGCGGACCGGGGAGCTGTTTTTT. This sequence encodes CASSVSGGASRTGELFF.

The rearrangement links TRBV28 to TRBJ1-4, with TRBD1 identical over 7 bases. This CDR3 has 18 amino acids. Germline lookup yields CDR1 MDHEN and CDR2 SYDVKM. The ends lost 10 bases at V and 8 bases at J; junction bases unmatched: 25. CDR3 nucleotides: TGTGCCACAAACGGGAAACAAGGGGGCTTAATGAGGAGGGAAAAACTGTTTTTT. Its translation is CATNGKQGGLMRREKLFF.